These T cell receptor beta chains were read from a single sample in a study of T-cell reconstitution after alpha-beta-depleted transplantation in children. TCRdb ran MiXCR on the PCR reads and lists one entry per CDR3 protein. This table holds around 500,000 distinct CDR3 sequences, around 13% found once. Sequenced here: PBMCs from the stem cell graft donor, sampled from the stem cell graft. The origin of the receptors is a human donor who donated a stem cell graft to a child with combined immunodeficiency. The conserved cysteine and the conserved F or W are not part of the CDR3 here. Fields, in order: J gene, V gene, D gene, CDR3 protein. A D gene is named only where the DNA matches it firmly.

j_call: TRBJ2-1; v_call: TRBV24-1; d_call: TRBD1; cdr3_aa: ATSDLGGQNYNEQF
j_call: TRBJ2-2; v_call: TRBV5-1; d_call: .; cdr3_aa: ASSFGLTENTGELF
j_call: TRBJ2-5; v_call: TRBV6-1; d_call: TRBD1; cdr3_aa: ASSATGVGETQY
j_call: TRBJ2-1; v_call: TRBV12-3/TRBV12-4; d_call: .; cdr3_aa: ASRPFERFDNEQF
j_call: TRBJ2-6; v_call: TRBV7-9; d_call: .; cdr3_aa: ASSLEGSGANVLT
j_call: TRBJ2-2; v_call: TRBV4-3; d_call: .; cdr3_aa: ASSQVRRDLGTGELF
j_call: TRBJ2-1; v_call: TRBV5-6; d_call: TRBD1; cdr3_aa: ASSFRDRREHNEQF
j_call: TRBJ2-7; v_call: TRBV4-3; d_call: TRBD1; cdr3_aa: ASSQGPADRVGHEQY
j_call: TRBJ2-1; v_call: TRBV12-3/TRBV12-4; d_call: TRBD2; cdr3_aa: ASSELAGGLNEQF
j_call: TRBJ2-5; v_call: TRBV7-8; d_call: TRBD1; cdr3_aa: ASSRDRGGFQETQY
j_call: TRBJ2-2; v_call: TRBV25-1; d_call: TRBD1; cdr3_aa: ASTSDRGYTGELF
j_call: TRBJ2-5; v_call: TRBV12-3/TRBV12-4; d_call: TRBD2; cdr3_aa: ASSLAGGGETQY